The 5 T cell receptor beta chains below come from one sample, sequenced in a study of neoadjuvant anti-PD-1 for oral cavity cancer listed by TCRdb under 2021. The library was generated by the immunoSEQ multiplex PCR assay. As stored in TCRdb, this immuneACCESS dataset retains in-frame rearrangements with V and J assigned. A fraction of the clones does not appear; measured against another copy, unresolved V genes explain less than half of the discrepancy, and the remainder lacks a known reason. The sample profile shows about 15,000 clones; around 36% of them were found once. Approximately 40% of the sample is in the top ten clones. The time point label on this specimen signifies: after neoadjuvant nivolumab, at surgical resection. Sequencing was performed on tumor tissue, taken after nivolumab (anti-PD-1) treatment. The receptors originated from a person aged 35-79 years with oral cavity squamous cell carcinoma.

This clone appeared once. The chain links TRBV5-4 to TRBJ1-6; a possible D gene is TRBD1 (5 bases). The CDR3 loop spans 13 amino acids. V was pared by 5 bases and J by 4 bases, with 7 bases between. Germline CDR1 and CDR2: SGHNT and YYREEE (reference sequence). The CDR3, as DNA: TGTGCCAGCAGGGGGGATTATAATTCACCCCTCCACTTT. Protein: CASRGDYNSPLHF.

V is TRBV11-2 and J is TRBJ2-5; 7 nucleotides agree with TRBD1. CDR3 length equals 15 residues. Trimming at V came to 2 bases and at J to 1 base, leaving 4 bases not matched to a gene. Germline CDR1 is SGHAT and CDR2 is FQNNGV. The CDR3 DNA reads as TGTGCCAGCAGCTTACGGACAGGCCTCCAAGAGACCCAGTACTTC. Amino acids: CASSLRTGLQETQYF.

This clone occurred once. The rearrangement uses TRBV14 and TRBJ2-5, with 11 bases matching TRBD2. Germline V lookup: CDR1 SGHDN, CDR2 FVKESK. This CDR3 is built from 15 residues. The junction had 6 bases not matched to a gene; V was cut back by 4 bases and J by 5 bases. This CDR3 reads CASSLLAGGRETQYF. DNA for the CDR3: TGTGCCAGCAGCCTTCTAGCGGGGGGCAGGGAGACCCAGTACTTC.

This clone showed up just a few times. The chain uses TRBV7-9 and TRBJ1-2; D remains ambiguous. V was clipped by 5 bases and J by 5 bases, with 21 bases between them. Per germline, CDR1 SEHNR and CDR2 FQNEAQ (reference sequence). The CDR3 has 16 residues. The CDR3 DNA sequence: TGTGCCAGCAGCCCTTACGACCGGGAGAAACTTTATGGCTACACCTTC. Protein: CASSPYDREKLYGYTF.

This clone is medium-sized (0.01 to 0.1%). This rearrangement joins TRBV6-6 to TRBJ2-1; no firm D call. V was cut by 2 bases and J by 8 bases, with 7 bases left in between. The CDR3 is 12 amino acids. CDR1 is MNHNY and CDR2 is SVGAGI in the germline V gene (reference sequence). The CDR3 region has the DNA TGTGCCAGCAGTTACCCCGTCGATGAGCAGTTCTTC. Residues: CASSYPVDEQFF.